Listed below are T cell receptor beta chains from one sample, sequenced in a study of cytomegalovirus exposure and HLA in healthy donors. Assay used: immunoSEQ multiplex PCR; TCRdb lists only in-frame clones, some missing. The sample includes 75,000 to 95,000 clones, roughly 73% seen only once; the top ten take approximately 4.8%. Sequencing input: PBMCs. All receptors come from a male donor in good health and CMV-seropositive. The CDR3 runs from the conserved cysteine through the conserved F or W. Fields, in order: J gene, V gene, D gene, CDR3 protein. D genes are given only for firm matches.

J: TRBJ2-1; V: TRBV5-5; D: TRBD2; CDR3: CASRAGAGNEQFF
J: TRBJ2-7; V: TRBV28; D: .; CDR3: CASGAWGAGREQYF
J: TRBJ2-2; V: TRBV7-3; D: TRBD2; CDR3: CASSLKAGGTANTGELFF
J: TRBJ1-4; V: TRBV7-8; D: .; CDR3: CASSLAEGREEKLFF
J: TRBJ2-7; V: TRBV7-6; D: TRBD2; CDR3: CASSLGGGVTYEQYF
J: TRBJ2-7; V: TRBV6-5; D: TRBD1; CDR3: CASSTGVGYEQYF
J: TRBJ1-5; V: TRBV30; D: .; CDR3: CAWPRGRHSNQPQHF
J: TRBJ2-7; V: TRBV27; D: TRBD2; CDR3: CASRAGTSSYEQYF
J: TRBJ1-2; V: TRBV7-9; D: .; CDR3: CASRVAEGRGGYTF
J: TRBJ2-4; V: TRBV2; D: TRBD1; CDR3: CASSEPPGQGSDIQYF
J: TRBJ1-5; V: TRBV30; D: .; CDR3: CAWRPQANQPQHF
J: TRBJ2-1; V: TRBV27; D: TRBD2; CDR3: CASSLRSAGATYNEQFF
J: TRBJ2-7; V: TRBV15; D: TRBD1; CDR3: CATSRAGTGPYEQYF
J: TRBJ2-7; V: TRBV5-1; D: TRBD2; CDR3: CASSDAGGTYEQYF
J: TRBJ1-1; V: TRBV19; D: TRBD1; CDR3: CASSNTDRGKMNTEAFF
J: TRBJ2-3; V: TRBV29-1; D: .; CDR3: CSVGEGEVTDTQYF
J: TRBJ2-3; V: TRBV29-1; D: TRBD2; CDR3: CSVEDSGGLADTQYF
J: TRBJ2-7; V: TRBV27; D: .; CDR3: CASSSPTINYEQYF
J: TRBJ2-5; V: TRBV6-6; D: TRBD1; CDR3: CASGGPTGREETQYF
J: TRBJ2-7; V: TRBV7-9; D: TRBD1; CDR3: CASSHKIRGQGVNEQYF
J: TRBJ2-2; V: TRBV2; D: .; CDR3: CASSGSLGATGELFF
J: TRBJ1-3; V: TRBV15; D: .; CDR3: CATSRETANSGNTIYF
J: TRBJ2-1; V: TRBV27; D: TRBD1; CDR3: CASSSGTGNNEQFF
J: TRBJ1-1; V: TRBV6-5; D: TRBD1; CDR3: CASRKGQGQMF
J: TRBJ2-7; V: TRBV30; D: .; CDR3: CAWSQGSTYEQYF
J: TRBJ1-1; V: TRBV19; D: .; CDR3: CASKREINMNTEAFF
J: TRBJ2-4; V: TRBV10-2; D: TRBD1; CDR3: CASSQGPTGVIAKNIQYF
J: TRBJ1-6; V: TRBV7-9; D: .; CDR3: CASSLMAALNSPLHF
J: TRBJ1-1; V: TRBV9; D: .; CDR3: CASSATGTEAFF
J: TRBJ2-3; V: TRBV6-1; D: .; CDR3: CASFQPGRNTDTQYF
J: TRBJ2-1; V: TRBV5-3; D: TRBD2; CDR3: CARSLRRGGAQFF
J: TRBJ1-1; V: TRBV11-2; D: .; CDR3: CASSLGGSPEAFF
J: TRBJ1-1; V: TRBV19; D: .; CDR3: CASSSRAGGTNTEAFF
J: .; V: TRBV27; D: .; CDR3: CASSAQGLHEQYF
J: TRBJ2-1; V: TRBV19; D: TRBD2; CDR3: CASSIGLAGIKNEQFF
J: TRBJ1-2; V: TRBV9; D: .; CDR3: CASSMTSGGYTF
J: TRBJ2-3; V: TRBV4-1; D: TRBD2; CDR3: CASSQPGLASTDTQYF
J: TRBJ2-2; V: TRBV6-5; D: TRBD1; CDR3: CASSPQGLSGELFF
J: TRBJ2-5; V: TRBV7-3; D: TRBD2; CDR3: CASSLLGTSGGLIQETQYF
J: TRBJ2-4; V: TRBV7-2; D: .; CDR3: CASSSTHVQGLVANIQYF
J: TRBJ1-5; V: TRBV7-9; D: .; CDR3: CASSLTDSNQPQHF